The 8 T cell receptor beta chains in this list originate from one sample, sequenced in a study of blood T cell repertoires in COVID-19. Generated by immunoSEQ multiplex PCR, the TCRdb table keeps only in-frame clones and is missing some. Of over 250,000 clones in the sample, 80% to 90% were seen once. The sequenced sample was peripheral blood. The receptors come from a woman between 35 and 50 years old who had recovered from COVID-19.

The chain links TRBV7-2 to TRBJ1-2, with 8 bases fitting TRBD1. The V segment lost 7 bases and the J segment 1 base; nucleotides outside the gene matches: 5. The CDR3 totals 14 residues. Germline V CDR1 and CDR2: SGHTA, FQGNSA. The CDR3 spells CASKGQAHNYGYTF. DNA of the CDR3: TGTGCCAGCAAGGGACAGGCCCATAACTATGGCTACACCTTC.

The chain recombines TRBV5-1 with TRBJ2-5; D may be TRBD2 (6 bases). The CDR3 sequence is 15 residues long. Germline CDR1 reads SGHRS; CDR2 reads YFSETQ. Trimming pared 0 bases from V and 5 bases from J, leaving 14 bases between. In DNA, the CDR3 is TGCGCCAGCAGCTTGGCGGTGGGACTCACGGAGACCCAGTACTTC. Encoded protein: CASSLAVGLTETQYF.

This clone was detected only once. The V call is TRBV15, the J call TRBJ1-3; D possibly corresponds to TRBD1 (6 bases). Trimming removed 0 bases at V and 2 bases at J, with 8 bases between. Germline V CDR1 and CDR2: LNHNV, YYDKDF (reference sequence). This CDR3 has 15 amino acids. In DNA, the CDR3 is TGTGCCACCAGCAGAGAACAGGGAGCTGGAAACACCATATATTTT. Encoded protein: CATSREQGAGNTIYF.

This sequence joins TRBV29-1 and TRBJ1-4, with 7 bases aligning to TRBD1. This CDR3 is built from 14 residues. Germline CDR1 and CDR2: SQVTM and ANQGSEA. J gave up 8 bases and V 2 bases, and 8 bases lay outside the gene matches. The CDR3 region has the DNA TGCAGCGTTGAAATAGGGGGCTTCCAAGAAAAACTGTTTTTT. Its protein is CSVEIGGFQEKLFF.

The genes are TRBV6-5 and TRBJ1-5, with 7 bases matching TRBD1. The CDR3 has 16 residues. Germline values: CDR1 MNHEY, CDR2 SVGAGI. Trimming took 4 bases from V and 7 from J; bases not matched to a gene: 13. For the CDR3, the DNA is TGTGCCAGCAGTTCACTAGGGAAGGGGGCAGCGCAGCCCCAGCATTTT. It translates to CASSSLGKGAAQPQHF.

This chain connects TRBV9 to TRBJ1-2; 7 bases are shared with TRBD1. From germline, CDR1 is SGDLS and CDR2 YYNGEE. The CDR3 length is 14 residues. V trimming: 3 bases; J trimming: 1 base; junction bases outside the gene matches: 3. Here the CDR3 DNA reads TGTGCCAGCAGCGATGACAGGGTTAACTATGGCTACACCTTC. This encodes CASSDDRVNYGYTF.

V is TRBV5-1 and J is TRBJ2-1, with D perhaps TRBD2 (5 bases). CDR3 size: 14 residues. The germline V gene has CDR1 SGHRS and CDR2 YFSETQ. Deletions cut 4 bases from V and 5 bases from J, with 13 bases between. CDR3 nucleotides: TGCGCCAGCAGCCCTTCCGGACTGCACAATGAGCAGTTCTTC. Encoded protein: CASSPSGLHNEQFF. Complete variable domain (other parts from reference TRBV5-1 and TRBJ2-1): KAGVTQTPRYLIKTRGQQVTLSCSPISGHRSVSWYQQTPGQGLQFLFEYFSETQRNKGNFPGRFSGRQFSNSRSEMNVSTLELGDSALYLCASSPSGLHNEQFFGPGTRLTVL.

The rearrangement uses TRBV20-1 and TRBJ2-1; a weak D match, TRBD2 (6 bases). V gave up 3 bases and J gave up 4 bases, with 13 bases separating them. This CDR3 is built from 14 residues. Germline-derived CDR1 and CDR2 are DFQATT and SNEGSKA (reference sequence). The CDR3 nucleotides are TGCAGTGCTAGTAAGGGCGGGGCTTACAATGAGCAGTTCTTC. It translates to CSASKGGAYNEQFF.